Listed below are T cell receptor beta chains from one sample, sequenced in a study of cytotoxic CD8 clonotypes in ibrutinib-treated CLL. Repertoires were generated with immunoSEQ multiplex PCR, while TCRdb's copy carries only in-frame clones and drops some. There are approximately 120,000 clones in the sample; under 70% occur only once, and approximately 35% lies in the top ten. This sample comprised PBMCs, obtained after 24 months of ibrutinib treatment. These TCRs come from a human donor with chronic lymphocytic leukemia. Each CDR3 is given with its conserved first and last residue.

cdr3_aa: CASSSGRQGNTIYF
v_call: TRBV11-3

cdr3_aa: CASSGKDSDLEQYF
v_call: TRBV9

cdr3_aa: CASSFGLDNNSPLHF
v_call: TRBV7-9

cdr3_aa: CSARKTYEQYF
v_call: TRBV20-1

cdr3_aa: CASSDGTSGTDTQYF
v_call: TRBV13

cdr3_aa: CASSDNRPDNSPLHF
v_call: TRBV2

cdr3_aa: CAWSARGGEKLFF
v_call: TRBV30

cdr3_aa: CASSADGTTGTDTQYF
v_call: TRBV2

cdr3_aa: CASSPVGPAFF
v_call: TRBV2

cdr3_aa: CASGMDSTYEQYF
v_call: TRBV27

cdr3_aa: CASSLEALTNYGYTF
v_call: TRBV5-6

cdr3_aa: CASSKGEKTDQPQHF
v_call: TRBV19

cdr3_aa: CASSQDGGGYYEQYF
v_call: TRBV4-3

cdr3_aa: CASRPSGLASDTQYF
v_call: TRBV2

cdr3_aa: CSGGEGGNTIYF
v_call: TRBV29-1

cdr3_aa: CASSVQPNYEQYF
v_call: TRBV5-1

cdr3_aa: CASSYLQGYEQYF
v_call: TRBV6-5

cdr3_aa: CASSSLGLKTQYF
v_call: TRBV6-5

cdr3_aa: CASSGDSNYGYTF
v_call: TRBV5-1

cdr3_aa: CASSRGSGDTQYF
v_call: TRBV5-1

cdr3_aa: CASSLAGNSYEQYF
v_call: TRBV2

cdr3_aa: CASSTQGTGELFF
v_call: TRBV10-2

cdr3_aa: CASTSQGPGELFF
v_call: TRBV19

cdr3_aa: CASSTSAGELFF
v_call: TRBV7-2

cdr3_aa: CASRLSGTGSYEQYF
v_call: TRBV14

cdr3_aa: CASSVGVIYEQYF
v_call: TRBV5-6

cdr3_aa: CASSESGGTGSVQYF
v_call: TRBV10-1

cdr3_aa: CASRSSGRIEETQYF
v_call: TRBV7-3

cdr3_aa: CASSRRDTSHNEQFF
v_call: TRBV6-6

cdr3_aa: CASSLTGTATSYEQYF
v_call: TRBV5-1

cdr3_aa: CASSKFDRDVSPLHF
v_call: TRBV5-5

cdr3_aa: CASSFYGMNTEAFF
v_call: TRBV5-4

cdr3_aa: CASSYSRYPIEYEQYF
v_call: TRBV6-5

cdr3_aa: CASTPAGQGNHEQYF
v_call: TRBV5-1

cdr3_aa: CATSRVGISYEQYF
v_call: TRBV15

cdr3_aa: CASSIQGRGLGRQPQHF
v_call: TRBV19

cdr3_aa: CASSLEKGLAVTQYF
v_call: TRBV7-2

cdr3_aa: CASSISRQGADEQFF
v_call: TRBV19

cdr3_aa: CASSLTGTAQGFGTEAFF
v_call: TRBV5-1

cdr3_aa: CASSWTGEGQPQHF
v_call: TRBV6-1

cdr3_aa: CASSVGGTGVYEQYF
v_call: TRBV9

cdr3_aa: CASSLGGSAYEQYF
v_call: TRBV5-1

cdr3_aa: CASSSPLGGSGANVLTF
v_call: TRBV7-2

cdr3_aa: CATSRETGLYTF
v_call: TRBV15

cdr3_aa: CASSLGEGALGYTF
v_call: TRBV7-9

cdr3_aa: CASSFGQTLYTGELFF
v_call: TRBV5-1

cdr3_aa: CSVELARDQPQHF
v_call: TRBV29-1

cdr3_aa: CASGDYLSYEQYF
v_call: TRBV2

cdr3_aa: CASSLTWGPNAEAFF
v_call: TRBV7-2

cdr3_aa: CASSFYGPTDTQYF
v_call: TRBV7-3

cdr3_aa: CASSPGDRDTGELFF
v_call: TRBV9

cdr3_aa: CASSPGLVSYEQYF
v_call: TRBV18

cdr3_aa: CASSFPQAPGTQYF
v_call: TRBV7-8

cdr3_aa: CASSFKGNNFYNEQFF
v_call: TRBV7-9